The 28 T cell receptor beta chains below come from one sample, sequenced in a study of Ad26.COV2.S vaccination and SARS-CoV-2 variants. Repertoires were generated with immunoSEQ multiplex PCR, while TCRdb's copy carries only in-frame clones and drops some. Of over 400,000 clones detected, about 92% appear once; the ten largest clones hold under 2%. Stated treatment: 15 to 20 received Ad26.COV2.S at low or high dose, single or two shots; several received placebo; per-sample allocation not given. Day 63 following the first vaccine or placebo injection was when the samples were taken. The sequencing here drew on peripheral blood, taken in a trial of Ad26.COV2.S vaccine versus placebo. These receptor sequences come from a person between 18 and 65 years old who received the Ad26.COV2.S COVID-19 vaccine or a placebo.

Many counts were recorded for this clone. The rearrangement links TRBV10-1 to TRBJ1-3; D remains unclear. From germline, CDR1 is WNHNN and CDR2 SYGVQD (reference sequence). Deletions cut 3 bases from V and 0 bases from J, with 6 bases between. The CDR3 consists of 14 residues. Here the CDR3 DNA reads TGCGCCAGCAGTGACCCGGGCTCTGGAAACACCATATATTTT. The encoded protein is CASSDPGSGNTIYF.

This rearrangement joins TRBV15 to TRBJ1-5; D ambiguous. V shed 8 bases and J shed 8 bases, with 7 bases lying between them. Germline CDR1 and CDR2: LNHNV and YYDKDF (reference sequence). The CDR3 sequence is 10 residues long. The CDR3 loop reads CATGEEPQHF. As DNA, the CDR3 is TGTGCCACCGGGGAAGAGCCCCAGCATTTT. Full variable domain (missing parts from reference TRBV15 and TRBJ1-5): DAMVIQNPRYQVTQFGKPVTLSCSQTLNHNVMYWYQQKSSQAPKLLFHYYDKDFNNEADTPDNFQSRRPNTSFCFLDIRSPGLGDTAMYLCATGEEPQHFGDGTRLSIL.

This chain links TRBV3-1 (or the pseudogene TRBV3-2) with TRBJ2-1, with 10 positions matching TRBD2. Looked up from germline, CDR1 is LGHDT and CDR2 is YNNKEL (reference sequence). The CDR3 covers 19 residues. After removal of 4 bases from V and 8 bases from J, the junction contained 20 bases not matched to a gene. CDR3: CASSLFLAGASYEDHEQFF. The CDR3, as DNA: TGTGCCAGCAGCCTTTTCCTAGCGGGGGCCTCCTATGAGGATCATGAGCAGTTCTTC.

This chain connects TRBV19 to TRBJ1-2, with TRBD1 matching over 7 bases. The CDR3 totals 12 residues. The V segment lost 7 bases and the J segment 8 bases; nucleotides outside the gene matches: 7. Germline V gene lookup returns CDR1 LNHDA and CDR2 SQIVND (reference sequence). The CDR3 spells CASTKTGHGYTF. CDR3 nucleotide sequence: TGTGCCAGTACCAAGACAGGGCACGGCTACACCTTC. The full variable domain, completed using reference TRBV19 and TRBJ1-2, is DGGITQSPKYLFRKEGQNVTLSCEQNLNHDAMYWYRQDPGQGLRLIYYSQIVNDFQKGDIAEGYSVSREKKESFPLTVTSAQKNPTAFYLCASTKTGHGYTFGSGTRLTVV.

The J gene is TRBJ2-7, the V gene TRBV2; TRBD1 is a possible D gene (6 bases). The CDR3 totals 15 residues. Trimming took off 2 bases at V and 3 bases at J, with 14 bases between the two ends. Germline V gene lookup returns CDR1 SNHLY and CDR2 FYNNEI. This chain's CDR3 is CASSEIGGTFYEQYF. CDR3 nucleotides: TGTGCCAGCAGTGAAATAGGGGGAACTTTCTACGAGCAGTACTTC.

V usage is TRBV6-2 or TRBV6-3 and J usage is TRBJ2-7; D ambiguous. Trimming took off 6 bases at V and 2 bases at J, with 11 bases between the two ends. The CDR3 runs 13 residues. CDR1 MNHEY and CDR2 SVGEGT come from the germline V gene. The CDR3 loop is CASSHLGPYEQYF. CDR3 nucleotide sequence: TGTGCCAGCAGCCACCTAGGGCCCTACGAGCAGTACTTC.

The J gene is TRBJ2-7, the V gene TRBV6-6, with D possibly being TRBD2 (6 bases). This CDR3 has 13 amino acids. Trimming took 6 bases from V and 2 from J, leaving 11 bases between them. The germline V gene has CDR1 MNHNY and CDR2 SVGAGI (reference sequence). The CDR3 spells CASREGFPYEQYF. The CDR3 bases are TGTGCCAGCAGGGAGGGGTTTCCCTACGAGCAGTACTTC.

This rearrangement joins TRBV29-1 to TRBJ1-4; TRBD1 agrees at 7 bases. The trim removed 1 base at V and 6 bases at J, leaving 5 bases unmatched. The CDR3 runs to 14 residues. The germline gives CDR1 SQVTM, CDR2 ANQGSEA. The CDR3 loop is CSVEARGLDEKLFF. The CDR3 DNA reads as TGCAGCGTTGAAGCGAGGGGGCTGGATGAAAAACTGTTTTTT.

This CDR3 reads CASSPEGWDTEAFF. CDR3 DNA sequence: TGTGCCAGCAGCCCCGAAGGCTGGGACACTGAAGCTTTCTTT. The V call is TRBV14, the J call TRBJ1-1; D is ambiguous. V was trimmed by 4 bases and J by 3 bases, leaving 12 bases between them. The CDR3 totals 14 residues. The germline gives CDR1 SGHDN, CDR2 FVKESK.

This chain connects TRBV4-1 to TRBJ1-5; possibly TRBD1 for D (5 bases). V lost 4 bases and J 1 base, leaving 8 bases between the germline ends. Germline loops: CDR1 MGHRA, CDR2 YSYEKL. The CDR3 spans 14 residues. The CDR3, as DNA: TGCGCCAGCAGCCCAAGGGGCAGCAATCAGCCCCAGCATTTT. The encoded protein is CASSPRGSNQPQHF.

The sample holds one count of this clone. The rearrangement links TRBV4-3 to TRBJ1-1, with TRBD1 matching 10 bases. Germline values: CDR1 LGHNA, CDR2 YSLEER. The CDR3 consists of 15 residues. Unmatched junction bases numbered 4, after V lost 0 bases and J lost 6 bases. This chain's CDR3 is CASSQDQTGGSEAFF. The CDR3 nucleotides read TGCGCCAGCAGCCAAGATCAGACAGGGGGCTCTGAAGCTTTCTTT.

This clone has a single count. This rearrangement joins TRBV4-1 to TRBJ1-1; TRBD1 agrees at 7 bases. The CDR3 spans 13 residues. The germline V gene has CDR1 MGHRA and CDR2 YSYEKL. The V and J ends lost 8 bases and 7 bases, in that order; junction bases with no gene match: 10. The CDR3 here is CASQTGPNGEAFF. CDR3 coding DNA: TGCGCCAGCCAGACAGGGCCAAACGGTGAAGCTTTCTTT.

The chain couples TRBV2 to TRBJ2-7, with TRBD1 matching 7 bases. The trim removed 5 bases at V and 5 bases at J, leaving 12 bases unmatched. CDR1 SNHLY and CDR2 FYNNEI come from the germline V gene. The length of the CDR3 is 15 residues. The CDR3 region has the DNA TGTGCCAGCAGTCTTCCGGCAGGGGGAGCAAACGAGCAGTACTTC. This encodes CASSLPAGGANEQYF.

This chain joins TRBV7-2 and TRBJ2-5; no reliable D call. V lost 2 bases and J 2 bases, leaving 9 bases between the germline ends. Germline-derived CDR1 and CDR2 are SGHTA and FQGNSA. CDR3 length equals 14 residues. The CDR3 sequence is CASSLTNRQETQYF. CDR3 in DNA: TGTGCCAGCAGCTTAACAAACAGACAAGAGACCCAGTACTTC. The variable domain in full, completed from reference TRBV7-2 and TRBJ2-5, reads GAGVSQSPSNKVTEKGKDVELRCDPISGHTALYWYRQSLGQGLEFLIYFQGNSAPDKSGLPSDRFSAERTGGSVSTLTIQRTQQEDSAVYLCASSLTNRQETQYFGPGTRLLVL.

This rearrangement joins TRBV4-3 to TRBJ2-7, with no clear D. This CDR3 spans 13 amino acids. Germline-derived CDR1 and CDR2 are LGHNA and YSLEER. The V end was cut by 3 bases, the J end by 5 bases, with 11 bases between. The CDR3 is CASSHNLVDEQYF. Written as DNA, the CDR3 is TGCGCCAGCAGCCATAATCTAGTGGACGAGCAGTACTTC.

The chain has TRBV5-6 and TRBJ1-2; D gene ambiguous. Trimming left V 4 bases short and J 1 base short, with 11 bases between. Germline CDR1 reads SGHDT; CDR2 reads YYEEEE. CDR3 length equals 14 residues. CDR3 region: CASSADGDNYGYTF. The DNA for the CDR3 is TGTGCCAGCAGCGCGGACGGGGATAACTATGGCTACACCTTC.

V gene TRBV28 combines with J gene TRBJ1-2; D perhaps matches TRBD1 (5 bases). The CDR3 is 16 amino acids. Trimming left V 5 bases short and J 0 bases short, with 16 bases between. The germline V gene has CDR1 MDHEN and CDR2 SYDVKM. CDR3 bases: TGTGCCAGCAGTGGCGCGCGGGGACCCTCTAACTATGGCTACACCTTC. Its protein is CASSGARGPSNYGYTF.

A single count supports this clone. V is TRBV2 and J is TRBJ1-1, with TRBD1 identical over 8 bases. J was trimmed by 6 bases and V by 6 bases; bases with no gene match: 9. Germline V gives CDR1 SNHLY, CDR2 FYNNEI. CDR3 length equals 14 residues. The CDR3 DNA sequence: TGTGCCAGCAGGACCTGGACAGGGAATTCTGAAGCTTTCTTT. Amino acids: CASRTWTGNSEAFF.

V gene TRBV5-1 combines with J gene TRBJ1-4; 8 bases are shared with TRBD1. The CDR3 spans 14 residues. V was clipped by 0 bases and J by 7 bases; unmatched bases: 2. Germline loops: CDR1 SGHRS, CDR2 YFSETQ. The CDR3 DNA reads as TGCGCCAGCAGCTTGGAAGACAGGGGTGAAAAACTGTTTTTT. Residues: CASSLEDRGEKLFF. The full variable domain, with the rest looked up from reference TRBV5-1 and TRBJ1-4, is KAGVTQTPRYLIKTRGQQVTLSCSPISGHRSVSWYQQTPGQGLQFLFEYFSETQRNKGNFPGRFSGRQFSNSRSEMNVSTLELGDSALYLCASSLEDRGEKLFFGSGTQLSVL.

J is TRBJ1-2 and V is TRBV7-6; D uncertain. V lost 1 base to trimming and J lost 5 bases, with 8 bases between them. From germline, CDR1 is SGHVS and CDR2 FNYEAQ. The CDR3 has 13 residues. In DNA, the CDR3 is TGTGCCAGCAGCTTAGGGCCGACTTATGGCTACACCTTC. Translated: CASSLGPTYGYTF.

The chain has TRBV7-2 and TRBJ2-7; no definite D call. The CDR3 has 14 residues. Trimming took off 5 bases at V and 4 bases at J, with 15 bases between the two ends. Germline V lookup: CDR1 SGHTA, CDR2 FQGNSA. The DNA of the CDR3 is TGTGCCAGCAGCCTAACCAGGTCCCAATACGAGCAGTACTTC. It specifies CASSLTRSQYEQYF.

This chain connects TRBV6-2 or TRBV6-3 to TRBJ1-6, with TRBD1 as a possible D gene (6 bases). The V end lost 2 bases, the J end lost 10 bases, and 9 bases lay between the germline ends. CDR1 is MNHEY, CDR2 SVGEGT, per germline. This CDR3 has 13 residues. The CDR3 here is CASSYGGGSPLHF. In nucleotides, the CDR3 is TGTGCCAGCAGTTACGGGGGCGGCTCACCCCTCCACTTT.

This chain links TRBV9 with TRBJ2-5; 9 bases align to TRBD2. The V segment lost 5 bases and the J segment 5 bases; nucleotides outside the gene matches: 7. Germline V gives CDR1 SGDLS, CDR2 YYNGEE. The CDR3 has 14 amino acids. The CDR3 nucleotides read TGTGCCAGCAGTGAGAGCGGGGGGCCGGAGACCCAGTACTTC. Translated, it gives CASSESGGPETQYF.

CDR3 amino acids: CAWYTGLSITGELFF. The CDR3 DNA reads TGTGCCTGGTATACGGGACTCTCGATAACCGGGGAGCTGTTTTTT. The gene calls are TRBV30 and TRBJ2-2, with a possible D match to TRBD2 (6 bases). The CDR3 extends over 15 amino acids. Germline V gene lookup returns CDR1 GTSNPN and CDR2 SVGIG (reference sequence). V gave up 5 bases and J gave up 5 bases, with 18 bases separating them. Drawing the rest from reference TRBV30 and TRBJ2-2, the complete variable domain is SQTIHQWPATLVQPVGSPLSLECTVEGTSNPNLYWYRQAAGRGLQLLFYSVGIGQISSEVPQNLSASRPQDRQFILSSKKLLLSDSGFYLCAWYTGLSITGELFFGEGSRLTVL.

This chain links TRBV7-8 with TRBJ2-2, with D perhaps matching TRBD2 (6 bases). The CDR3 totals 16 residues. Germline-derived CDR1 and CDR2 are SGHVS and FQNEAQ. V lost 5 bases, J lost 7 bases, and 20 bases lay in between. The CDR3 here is CASSPIHGPEGGELFF. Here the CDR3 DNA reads TGTGCCAGCAGCCCCATCCACGGTCCGGAGGGCGGGGAGCTGTTTTTT.

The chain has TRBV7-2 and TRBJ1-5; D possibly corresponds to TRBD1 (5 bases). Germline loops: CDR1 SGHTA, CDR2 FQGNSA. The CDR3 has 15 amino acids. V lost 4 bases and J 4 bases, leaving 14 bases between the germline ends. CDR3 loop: CASSSVAGYNQPQHF. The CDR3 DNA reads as TGTGCCAGCAGCTCAGTGGCAGGGTATAATCAGCCCCAGCATTTT.

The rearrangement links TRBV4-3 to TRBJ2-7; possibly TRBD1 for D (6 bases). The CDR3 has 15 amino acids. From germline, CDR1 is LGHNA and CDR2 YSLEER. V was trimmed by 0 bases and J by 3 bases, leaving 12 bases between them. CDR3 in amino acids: CASSQEGRRGYEQYF. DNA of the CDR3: TGCGCCAGCAGCCAAGAAGGGCGCAGGGGCTACGAGCAGTACTTC.

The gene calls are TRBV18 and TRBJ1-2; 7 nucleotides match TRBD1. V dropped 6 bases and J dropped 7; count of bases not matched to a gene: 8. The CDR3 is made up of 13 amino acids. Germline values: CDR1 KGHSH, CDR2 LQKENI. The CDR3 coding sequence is TGTGCCAGCTCCCAGACTGGACAGGTTGGCTACACCTTC. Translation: CASSQTGQVGYTF.